This T cell receptor (beta chain) emerged from a study of a mutant IDH1 vaccine in newly diagnosed glioma. Regarding the study as a whole: Top-clonotype changes in peripheral T cells seemed unrelated to pseudoprogression.

The protocol was immunoSEQ multiplex PCR, while the TCRdb copy is restricted to in-frame clones and leaves out a portion. The sample lists some 95,000 clones; about four fifths were seen once. Indicated time point: baseline, week 1 (first vaccination visit). Treatment noted: pre-vaccination baseline after standard-of-care therapy. Germline CDR1 is SSHAT and CDR2 is FNYEAQ (reference sequence). The CDR3 consists of 14 residues. Notes on this clone: Antigen unknown. Mismatch with germline at one junction end may stem from a read error.

This TCR derives from a man aged 35 to 55 with glioma. The sample here was PBMCs, taken from a glioma patient treated with radiotherapy, temozolomide or both. The gene calls are TRBV7-7 and TRBJ2-3; D is perhaps TRBD1 or TRBD2 (6 bases each). The CDR3 bases are TGTGCTAGCAGCTTAGACGGGGGCTCAGATACGCAGTATTTT. It is translated as CASSLDGGSDTQYF.